This entry lists 9 T cell receptor beta chains sequenced from one sample in a study of OX40 agonist ivuxolimab in advanced cancers. Here immunoSEQ multiplex PCR was the method, and the copy in TCRdb shows in-frame clones only, minus some. Of tens of thousands of clones listed, 88% were seen once; the top ten hold around 4.1%. The sequenced sample was CD4+ or CD8+ T cells sorted from blood, obtained in a trial of the OX40 agonist ivuxolimab. The source is an adult with an advanced solid tumor such as melanoma, head and neck, liver or kidney cancer.

The chain is built from TRBV2 and TRBJ2-1; 7 positions match TRBD2. Germline values: CDR1 SNHLY, CDR2 FYNNEI. CDR3 size: 13 residues. The ends lost 7 bases at V and 7 bases at J; junction bases unmatched: 7. The CDR3 DNA is TGTGCCAGCATTGGCGGGAGTAGGAATGAGCAGTTCTTC. Amino acid sequence: CASIGGSRNEQFF.

This rearrangement joins TRBV5-3 to TRBJ1-5, with D uncertain. TRBV5-3 is flagged as an ORF with uncertain function. This CDR3 is built from 12 residues. V dropped 4 bases and J dropped 4 bases, with 6 bases sitting between them. The DNA for the CDR3 is TGTGCCAGAAGCCTTATAAATCAGCCCCAGCATTTT. This encodes CARSLINQPQHF.

The chain combines TRBV4-1 with TRBJ2-5; D possibly corresponds to TRBD2 (6 bases). Germline lookup yields CDR1 MGHRA and CDR2 YSYEKL. With 0 bases removed from V and 2 bases from J, the gap between germline ends came to 16 bases. The CDR3 loop spans 17 amino acids. The CDR3 DNA is TGCGCCAGCAGCCAAGACGATTTTGGGGGGAAACAAGAGACCCAGTACTTC. Amino acids: CASSQDDFGGKQETQYF.

This chain joins TRBV7-6 and TRBJ1-1, with TRBD1 matching 8 bases. The V gene end was trimmed by 1 base and the J gene end by 4 bases; junction bases not matched to a gene: 5. Germline CDR1 and CDR2: SGHVS and FNYEAQ. The length of the CDR3 is 15 residues. The DNA of the CDR3 is TGTGCCAGCAGCTTAGATGCGACAGGGGCCACTGAAGCTTTCTTT. Translated: CASSLDATGATEAFF.

The chain joins TRBV25-1 to TRBJ2-7; D possibly corresponds to TRBD1 (5 bases). V lost 6 bases, J lost 2 bases, and 8 bases lay in between. There are 12 residues in the CDR3. Germline V CDR1 and CDR2: MGHDK, SYGVNS. CDR3 region: CASSLQAYEQYF. DNA of the CDR3: TGTGCCAGCAGCTTACAGGCCTACGAGCAGTACTTC.

This clone showed up just a few times. This chain connects TRBV7-2 to TRBJ2-5, with 10 bases matching TRBD2. V shed 0 bases and J 4 bases; nucleotides not matched to a gene: 8. The CDR3 contains 17 residues. Germline CDR1 SGHTA, CDR2 FQGNSA. CDR3 nucleotides: TGTGCCAGCAGCTTAGCTTCTAGCGGGAGTATGAGAGAGACCCAGTACTTC. Its protein is CASSLASSGSMRETQYF.

The chain carries TRBV5-1 and TRBJ1-1; 8 bases line up with TRBD1. Germline CDR1 is SGHRS and CDR2 is YFSETQ. With 6 bases clipped from V and 4 bases from J, the junction kept 5 bases outside the gene matches. CDR3 length: 13 amino acids. The CDR3 DNA reads TGCGCCAGCAACGGACAGGGCGGCACTGAAGCTTTCTTT. Amino acid sequence: CASNGQGGTEAFF. Based on the CDR3 plus reference TRBV5-1 and TRBJ1-1, the full variable domain is KAGVTQTPRYLIKTRGQQVTLSCSPISGHRSVSWYQQTPGQGLQFLFEYFSETQRNKGNFPGRFSGRQFSNSRSEMNVSTLELGDSALYLCASNGQGGTEAFFGQGTRLTVV.

The V and J genes are TRBV11-1 and TRBJ2-3; the match to TRBD2 covers 11 bases. Germline CDR1 is SGHAT and CDR2 is FQDESV (reference sequence). V gave up 3 bases and J gave up 1 base; unmatched junction bases: 6. The CDR3 totals 17 residues. CDR3 in amino acids: CASSLRGGLAGTDTQYF. The DNA for the CDR3 is TGTGCCAGCAGCTTGAGGGGGGGACTAGCGGGCACAGATACGCAGTATTTT.

The V gene is TRBV19, the J gene TRBJ1-2; D is possibly TRBD1 (5 bases). Germline V gene sequence: CDR1 LNHDA, CDR2 SQIVND (reference sequence). The V gene lost 7 bases and the J gene lost 3 bases, with 15 bases spanning the gap. The CDR3 spans 14 residues. CDR3 in amino acids: CASTPGPGDYGYTF. The DNA for the CDR3 is TGTGCCAGTACGCCGGGGCCGGGGGACTATGGCTACACCTTC.